The text below deals with one TCR beta chain. The antigen is unknown. This record comes from a study of radiation and T cells in renal cell carcinoma. Study context: Nephrectomy followed 15 Gy stereotactic body radiation by 4 weeks. Study-level results: Pretreatment tumor biopsies were lacking, so baseline clonotypes are unknown.

Per the germline V gene, CDR1 is MDHEN and CDR2 is SYDVKM. This CDR3 comprises 15 residues. Trimming removed 4 bases from V and 6 bases from J; junction bases left unmatched: 9. Profiled with immunoSEQ multiplex PCR; TCRdb holds only in-frame clones, not every one. The sample includes tens of thousands of clones, about 86% seen only once; the top ten take around 21%. Time point noted: blood 2 weeks post-SBRT. Treatment given: 15 Gy SBRT to primary tumor, nephrectomy 4 weeks later. Serial blood draws occurred at baseline and 2 and 4 weeks post-SBRT. This receptor was taken from a woman aged 45-59 years with renal cell carcinoma. This chain joins TRBV28 and TRBJ1-5; 7 bases are a match to TRBD1. The sample consisted of blood, taken from a patient whose treatment included radiotherapy and nephrectomy. The CDR3: CASSSRRGTAQPQHF. The CDR3 nucleotides are TGTGCCAGCAGTTCCCGCAGGGGGACGGCTCAGCCCCAGCATTTT.